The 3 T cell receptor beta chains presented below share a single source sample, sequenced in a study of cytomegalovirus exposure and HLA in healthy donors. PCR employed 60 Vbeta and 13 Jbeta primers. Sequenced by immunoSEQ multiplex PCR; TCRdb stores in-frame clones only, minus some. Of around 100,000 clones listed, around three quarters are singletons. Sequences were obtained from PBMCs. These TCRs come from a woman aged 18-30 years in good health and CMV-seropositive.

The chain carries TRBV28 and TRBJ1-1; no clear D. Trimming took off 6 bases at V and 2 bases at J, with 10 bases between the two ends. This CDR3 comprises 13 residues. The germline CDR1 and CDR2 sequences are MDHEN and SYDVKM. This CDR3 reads CASRKEGNTEAFF. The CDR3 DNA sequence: TGTGCCAGCAGAAAGGAGGGAAACACTGAAGCTTTCTTT.

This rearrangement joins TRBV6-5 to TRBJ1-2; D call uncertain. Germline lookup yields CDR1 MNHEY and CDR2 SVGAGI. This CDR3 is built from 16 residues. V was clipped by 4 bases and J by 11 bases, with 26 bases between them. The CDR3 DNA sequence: TGTGCCAGCAGTTCCTCGACTCGGGGAGGTGCTGTTGGGTACACCTTC. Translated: CASSSSTRGGAVGYTF.

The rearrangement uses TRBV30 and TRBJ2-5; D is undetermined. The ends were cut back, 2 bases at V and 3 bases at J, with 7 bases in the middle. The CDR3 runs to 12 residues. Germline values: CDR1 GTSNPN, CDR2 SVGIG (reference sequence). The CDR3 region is CAWSPLEETQYF. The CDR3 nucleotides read TGTGCCTGGAGTCCCCTCGAAGAGACCCAGTACTTC.